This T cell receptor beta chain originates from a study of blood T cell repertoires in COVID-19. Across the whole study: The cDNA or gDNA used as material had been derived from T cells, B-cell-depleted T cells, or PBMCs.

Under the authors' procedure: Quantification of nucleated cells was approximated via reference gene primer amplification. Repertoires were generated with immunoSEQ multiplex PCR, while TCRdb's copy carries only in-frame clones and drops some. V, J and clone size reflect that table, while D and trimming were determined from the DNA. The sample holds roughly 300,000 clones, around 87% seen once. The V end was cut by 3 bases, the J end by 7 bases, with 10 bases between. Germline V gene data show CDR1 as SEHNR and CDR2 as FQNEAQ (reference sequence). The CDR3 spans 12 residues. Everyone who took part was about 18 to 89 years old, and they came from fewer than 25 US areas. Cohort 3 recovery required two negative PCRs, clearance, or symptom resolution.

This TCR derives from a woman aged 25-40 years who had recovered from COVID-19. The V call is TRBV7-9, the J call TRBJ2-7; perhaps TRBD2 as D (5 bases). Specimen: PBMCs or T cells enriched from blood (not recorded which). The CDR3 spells CASSLAGLEQYF. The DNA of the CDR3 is TGTGCCAGCAGCTTGGCCGGACTGGAGCAGTACTTC.